The source of this TCR beta chain is a study of neurological immune-mediated disorders. The authors made cDNA by 5'RACE with 10-nucleotide random UMIs. TCRdb re-called the 5' RACE reads with MiXCR, one entry per CDR3 protein. The repertoire holds some 22,000 distinct CDR3 sequences, with 13% as singletons. Sample time point: technical triplicate 1. Whole-study findings and limits: HTLV-1-associated myelopathy had the most TCR clonal expansion, whereas multiple sclerosis had the least (lower than in healthy controls).

This clonotype was seen ten or more times. Its antigen remains unknown. Looked up from germline, CDR1 is MNHNY and CDR2 is SVGAGI (reference sequence). This CDR3 has 12 residues. V was trimmed by 0 bases and J by 5 bases, leaving 4 bases between them. This TCR came from a female donor with HTLV-1-associated myelopathy (HAM/TSP). This sequence joins TRBV6-6 and TRBJ2-5; no clear D. The sample consisted of CD4+ T cells from blood. CDR3 sequence (DNA): TGTGCCAGCAGTTACTCGCGGGAGACCCAGTACTTC. Protein product: CASSYSRETQYF.